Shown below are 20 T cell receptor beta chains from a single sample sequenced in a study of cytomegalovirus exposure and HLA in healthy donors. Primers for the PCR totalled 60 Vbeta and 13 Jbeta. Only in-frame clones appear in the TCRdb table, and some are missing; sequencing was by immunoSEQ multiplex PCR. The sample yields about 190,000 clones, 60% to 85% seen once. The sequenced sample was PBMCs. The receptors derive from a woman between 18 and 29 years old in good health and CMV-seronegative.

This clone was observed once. In nucleotides, the CDR3 is TGTGCCAGCAGTGAAAACCGGTTGGGGGGGTCGAGGGAAAAACTGTTTTTT. The encoded protein is CASSENRLGGSREKLFF. The rearrangement joins TRBV6-1 to TRBJ1-4; perhaps TRBD1 as D (5 bases). The germline gives CDR1 MNHNS, CDR2 SASEGT. This CDR3 spans 17 amino acids. V shed 2 bases and J shed 8 bases, with 21 bases lying between them.

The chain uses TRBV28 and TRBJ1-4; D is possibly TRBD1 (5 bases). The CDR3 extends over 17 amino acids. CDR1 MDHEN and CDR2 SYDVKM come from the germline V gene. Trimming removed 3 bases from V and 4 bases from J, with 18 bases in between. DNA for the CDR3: TGTGCCAGCAGTTTCTACGCCCGAGACAGCCGTAATGAAAAACTGTTTTTT. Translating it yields CASSFYARDSRNEKLFF.

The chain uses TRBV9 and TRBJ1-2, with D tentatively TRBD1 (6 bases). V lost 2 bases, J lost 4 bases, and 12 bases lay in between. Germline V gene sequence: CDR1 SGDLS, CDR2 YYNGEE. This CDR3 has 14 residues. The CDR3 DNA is TGTGCCAGCAGCGTGGGGGACACCCTCTATGGCTACACCTTC. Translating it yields CASSVGDTLYGYTF.

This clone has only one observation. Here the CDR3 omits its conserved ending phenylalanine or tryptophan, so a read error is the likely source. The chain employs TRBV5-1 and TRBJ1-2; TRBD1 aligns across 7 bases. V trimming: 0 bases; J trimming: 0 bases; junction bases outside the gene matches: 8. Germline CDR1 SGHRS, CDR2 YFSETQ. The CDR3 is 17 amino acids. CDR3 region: CASSLDRGGLANYGYTL. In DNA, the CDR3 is TGCGCCAGCAGCTTGGACAGGGGTGGCCTAGCTAACTATGGCTACACCCTC.

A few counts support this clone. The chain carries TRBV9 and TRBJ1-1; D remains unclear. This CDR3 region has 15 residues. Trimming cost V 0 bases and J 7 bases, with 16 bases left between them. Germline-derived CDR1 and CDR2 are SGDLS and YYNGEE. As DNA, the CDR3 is TGTGCCAGCAGCGTAGCCAATGGTGAGGCCGATGAAGCTTTCTTT. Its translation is CASSVANGEADEAFF.

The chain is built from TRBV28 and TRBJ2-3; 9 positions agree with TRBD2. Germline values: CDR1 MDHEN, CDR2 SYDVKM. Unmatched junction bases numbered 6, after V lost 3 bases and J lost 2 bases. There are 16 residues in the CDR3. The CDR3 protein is CASSLGLAGNTDTQYF. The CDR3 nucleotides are TGTGCCAGCAGTTTGGGGCTAGCGGGAAACACAGATACGCAGTATTTT.

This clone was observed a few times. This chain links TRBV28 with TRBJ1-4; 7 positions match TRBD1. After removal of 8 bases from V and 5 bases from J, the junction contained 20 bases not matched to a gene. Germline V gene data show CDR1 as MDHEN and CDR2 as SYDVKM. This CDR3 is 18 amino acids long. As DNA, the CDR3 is TGTGCCAGCTCGGGCGGCAGGGGGACCAGCAGGTGGAATGAAAAACTGTTTTTT. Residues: CASSGGRGTSRWNEKLFF.

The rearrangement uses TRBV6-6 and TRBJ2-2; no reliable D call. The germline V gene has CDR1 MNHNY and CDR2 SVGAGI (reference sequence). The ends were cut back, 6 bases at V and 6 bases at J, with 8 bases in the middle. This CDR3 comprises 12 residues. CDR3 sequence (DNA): TGTGCCAGCAGGACCGGGTCCGGGGAGCTGTTTTTT. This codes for CASRTGSGELFF.

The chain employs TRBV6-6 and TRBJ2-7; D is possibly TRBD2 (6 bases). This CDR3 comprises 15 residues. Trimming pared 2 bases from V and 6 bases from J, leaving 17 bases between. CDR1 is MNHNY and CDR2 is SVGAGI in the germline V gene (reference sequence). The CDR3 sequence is CASSYRRESSSEQYF. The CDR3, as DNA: TGTGCCAGCAGTTACCGGAGGGAGTCTTCGTCCGAGCAGTACTTC.

CDR3 coding DNA: TGCGCCAGCAGTGAATCAGGGACAGGACGGCTCACTGAAGCTTTCTTT. Translated, it gives CASSESGTGRLTEAFF. The chain carries TRBV10-1 and TRBJ1-1; 8 bases match TRBD1. The germline gives CDR1 WNHNN, CDR2 SYGVQD (reference sequence). Losses at the gene ends were 3 bases for V and 4 bases for J; bases not matched to a gene: 10. The CDR3 totals 16 residues.

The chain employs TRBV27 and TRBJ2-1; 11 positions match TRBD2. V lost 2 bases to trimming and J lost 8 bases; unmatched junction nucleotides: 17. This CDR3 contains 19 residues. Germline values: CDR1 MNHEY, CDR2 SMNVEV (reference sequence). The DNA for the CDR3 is TGTGCCAGCAGTTTAATGGGACTAGCGGAGCGCTGGGTCTTGGATGAGCAGTTCTTC. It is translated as CASSLMGLAERWVLDEQFF.

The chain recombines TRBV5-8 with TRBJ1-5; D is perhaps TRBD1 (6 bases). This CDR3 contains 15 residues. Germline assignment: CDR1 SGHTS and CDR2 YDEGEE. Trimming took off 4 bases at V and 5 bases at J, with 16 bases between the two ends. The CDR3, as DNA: TGTGCCAGCAGCCCCTGGGAGGGGGGTTATCAGCCCCAGCATTTT. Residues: CASSPWEGGYQPQHF.

CDR3 nucleotides: TGTGCCAGCAGCCCTTCACAGGGGGGAGGCACTGAAGCTTTCTTT. Protein sequence: CASSPSQGGGTEAFF. This chain links TRBV7-3 with TRBJ1-1, with 8 bases matching TRBD1. V lost 5 bases to trimming and J lost 4 bases; unmatched junction nucleotides: 9. The germline CDR1 and CDR2 sequences are SGHTA and FQGTGA. CDR3 length: 15 residues.

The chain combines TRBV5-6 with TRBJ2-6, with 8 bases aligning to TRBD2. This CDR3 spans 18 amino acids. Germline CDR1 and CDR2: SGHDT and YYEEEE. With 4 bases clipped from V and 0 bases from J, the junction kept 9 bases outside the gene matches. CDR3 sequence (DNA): TGTGCCAGCAGCCGCCACGGGGGGGCCTTCTCTGGGGCCAACGTCCTGACTTTC. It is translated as CASSRHGGAFSGANVLTF.

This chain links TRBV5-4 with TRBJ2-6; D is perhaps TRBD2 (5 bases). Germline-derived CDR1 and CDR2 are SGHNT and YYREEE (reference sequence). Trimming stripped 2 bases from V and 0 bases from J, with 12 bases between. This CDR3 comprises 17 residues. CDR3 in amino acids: CASSLWTGSSGANVLTF. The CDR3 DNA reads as TGTGCCAGCAGCTTATGGACGGGGAGCTCTGGGGCCAACGTCCTGACTTTC.

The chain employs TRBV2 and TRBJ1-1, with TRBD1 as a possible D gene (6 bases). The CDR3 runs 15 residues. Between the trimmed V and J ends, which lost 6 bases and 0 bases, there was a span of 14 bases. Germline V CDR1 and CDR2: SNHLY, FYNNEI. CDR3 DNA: TGTGCCAGCAGCGCCGGGACAAGTTTGAACACTGAAGCTTTCTTT. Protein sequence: CASSAGTSLNTEAFF.

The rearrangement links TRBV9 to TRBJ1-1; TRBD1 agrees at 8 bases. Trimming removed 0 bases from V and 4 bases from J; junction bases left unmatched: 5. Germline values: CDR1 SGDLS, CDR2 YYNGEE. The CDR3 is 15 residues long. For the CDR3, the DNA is TGTGCCAGCAGCGTAGTAGACAGGGGAGGCACTGAAGCTTTCTTT. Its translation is CASSVVDRGGTEAFF.

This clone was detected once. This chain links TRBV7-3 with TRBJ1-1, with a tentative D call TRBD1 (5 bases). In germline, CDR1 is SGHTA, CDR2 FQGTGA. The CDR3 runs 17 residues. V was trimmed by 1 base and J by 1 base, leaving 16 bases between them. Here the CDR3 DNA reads TGTGCCAGCAGCTTAATGGGCCGGGGGGGTCGGAACACTGAAGCTTTCTTT. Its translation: CASSLMGRGGRNTEAFF.

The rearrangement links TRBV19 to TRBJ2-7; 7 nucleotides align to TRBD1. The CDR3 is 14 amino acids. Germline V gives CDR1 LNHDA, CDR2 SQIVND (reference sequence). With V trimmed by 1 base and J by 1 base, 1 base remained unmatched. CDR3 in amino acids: CASSIVGQSYEQYF. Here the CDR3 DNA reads TGTGCCAGTAGTATAGTGGGACAGTCCTACGAGCAGTACTTC.

CDR3 sequence (DNA): TGTGCCAGTCGAGCAACTCAAGAGACCCAGTACTTC. The encoded protein is CASRATQETQYF. This rearrangement joins TRBV19 to TRBJ2-5; D not certain. CDR1 is LNHDA and CDR2 is SQIVND in the germline V gene (reference sequence). The V end lost 8 bases, the J end lost 2 bases, and 9 bases lay between the germline ends. This CDR3 is built from 12 residues. The variable domain in full, completed from reference TRBV19 and TRBJ2-5, reads DGGITQSPKYLFRKEGQNVTLSCEQNLNHDAMYWYRQDPGQGLRLIYYSQIVNDFQKGDIAEGYSVSREKKESFPLTVTSAQKNPTAFYLCASRATQETQYFGPGTRLLVL.